The rows below give T cell receptor beta chains drawn from one sample of a study of CD8+CD57+ T cells in acquired aplastic anemia. One entry per CDR3 protein, called by TCRdb with MiXCR from the reads. The data hold hundreds of thousands of distinct CDR3 sequences, with roughly 45% observed a single time. Source material: sorted CD4+, CD8+, or CD8+CD57+ T cells (not recorded which) from PBMCs. Receptors were obtained from a human donor with aplastic anemia. Both conserved end residues are trimmed from each CDR3. Fields, in order: V gene, D gene, CDR3 protein. D genes are given only for firm matches.

V gene: TRBV9; D gene: .; CDR3 protein: ASSVEWGRNEQY
V gene: TRBV15; D gene: TRBD2; CDR3 protein: ATSRDWGSGGHEQY
V gene: TRBV20-1; D gene: TRBD1; CDR3 protein: SARAGTGDSNQPQHY
V gene: TRBV12-3/TRBV12-4; D gene: .; CDR3 protein: ASSNISCSYTETF
V gene: TRBV2; D gene: .; CDR3 protein: ASSEQGGLPSEQF
V gene: TRBV10-3; D gene: TRBD2; CDR3 protein: ASSQASGGRNIQY
V gene: TRBV30; D gene: .; CDR3 protein: AWGAAREQY
V gene: TRBV7-9; D gene: .; CDR3 protein: ASSRTEMNTEAF
V gene: TRBV5-1; D gene: .; CDR3 protein: ASSTLPGGAPYNEQF
V gene: TRBV20-1; D gene: TRBD1; CDR3 protein: SARVPGQIQETQY
V gene: TRBV6-5; D gene: .; CDR3 protein: ASSSNGGSYNEQF
V gene: TRBV2; D gene: TRBD1; CDR3 protein: ASSRPGQGNEKLF
V gene: TRBV9; D gene: TRBD1; CDR3 protein: ASSVGQGLGDTQY
V gene: TRBV28; D gene: .; CDR3 protein: ASRTGSRNQPQH
V gene: TRBV12-5; D gene: TRBD1; CDR3 protein: ASGLGQGGEKLF
V gene: TRBV5-1; D gene: .; CDR3 protein: ASSLSFSLGYGYT
V gene: TRBV9; D gene: .; CDR3 protein: ASGGGGNSPLH
V gene: TRBV20-1; D gene: TRBD1; CDR3 protein: SATPRDRPNEKLF
V gene: TRBV2; D gene: .; CDR3 protein: ASIFGGWETQY
V gene: TRBV7-2; D gene: .; CDR3 protein: ASSPRDKPYEQY
V gene: TRBV2; D gene: .; CDR3 protein: ASSVGGTGRRETQY
V gene: TRBV20-1; D gene: TRBD1; CDR3 protein: SARRTGTNTEAF
V gene: TRBV20-1; D gene: .; CDR3 protein: SANNGETQY
V gene: TRBV6-2/TRBV6-3; D gene: .; CDR3 protein: AIREVSQY
V gene: TRBV2; D gene: TRBD1; CDR3 protein: ASSESRDRASYEQY
V gene: TRBV3-1; D gene: .; CDR3 protein: ASSQDGSWYTEAF
V gene: TRBV11-1; D gene: .; CDR3 protein: ASSTGPRTQY
V gene: TRBV2; D gene: TRBD1; CDR3 protein: ASSVGQGHYGYT
V gene: TRBV2; D gene: TRBD2; CDR3 protein: ASSGERTSGNNEQF
V gene: TRBV4-1; D gene: TRBD1; CDR3 protein: ASSQLQGANSPLH
V gene: TRBV6-7; D gene: .; CDR3 protein: ASSPPRGGDSPLH
V gene: TRBV10-3; D gene: .; CDR3 protein: ASSLDSLYEQY
V gene: TRBV19; D gene: .; CDR3 protein: ASSIPGRGREKLF
V gene: TRBV24-1; D gene: TRBD1; CDR3 protein: ATTELGQGLEQY
V gene: TRBV2; D gene: TRBD2; CDR3 protein: ASGAVAGDDEQF
V gene: TRBV14; D gene: .; CDR3 protein: ASSHSYLRQANTIY
V gene: TRBV15; D gene: .; CDR3 protein: ATGSLDSPLH
V gene: TRBV7-9; D gene: .; CDR3 protein: ASSQGLRETQY
V gene: TRBV3-1; D gene: .; CDR3 protein: ASKWGISGELF
V gene: TRBV10-3; D gene: TRBD1; CDR3 protein: AISGTGSYERY
V gene: TRBV11-2; D gene: .; CDR3 protein: ASSQGRGQRVYEQY
V gene: TRBV7-9; D gene: TRBD1; CDR3 protein: ASSQTGDSNQPQH
V gene: TRBV10-3; D gene: .; CDR3 protein: AISERIQETQY
V gene: TRBV3-1; D gene: TRBD1; CDR3 protein: ASSQDGTAYEQY
V gene: TRBV19; D gene: .; CDR3 protein: ASSPILALNQPQH
V gene: TRBV10-3; D gene: TRBD1; CDR3 protein: AISLQGAEAF
V gene: TRBV7-2; D gene: .; CDR3 protein: ASSLGGWQTNEKLF
V gene: TRBV19; D gene: .; CDR3 protein: ASSQGGASPLH
V gene: TRBV12-3/TRBV12-4; D gene: TRBD1; CDR3 protein: ASTTGTENTEAF
V gene: TRBV20-1; D gene: TRBD1; CDR3 protein: SARDGGQGRDQPQH
V gene: TRBV15; D gene: .; CDR3 protein: ATSRDWGETQY
V gene: TRBV30; D gene: .; CDR3 protein: AWSVTGEQPQH
V gene: TRBV11-2; D gene: .; CDR3 protein: ASSRPGLTNTEAF
V gene: TRBV25-1; D gene: TRBD1; CDR3 protein: ASTGQGDNSPLH
V gene: TRBV4-1; D gene: TRBD2; CDR3 protein: ASSQVLSGANAGELF